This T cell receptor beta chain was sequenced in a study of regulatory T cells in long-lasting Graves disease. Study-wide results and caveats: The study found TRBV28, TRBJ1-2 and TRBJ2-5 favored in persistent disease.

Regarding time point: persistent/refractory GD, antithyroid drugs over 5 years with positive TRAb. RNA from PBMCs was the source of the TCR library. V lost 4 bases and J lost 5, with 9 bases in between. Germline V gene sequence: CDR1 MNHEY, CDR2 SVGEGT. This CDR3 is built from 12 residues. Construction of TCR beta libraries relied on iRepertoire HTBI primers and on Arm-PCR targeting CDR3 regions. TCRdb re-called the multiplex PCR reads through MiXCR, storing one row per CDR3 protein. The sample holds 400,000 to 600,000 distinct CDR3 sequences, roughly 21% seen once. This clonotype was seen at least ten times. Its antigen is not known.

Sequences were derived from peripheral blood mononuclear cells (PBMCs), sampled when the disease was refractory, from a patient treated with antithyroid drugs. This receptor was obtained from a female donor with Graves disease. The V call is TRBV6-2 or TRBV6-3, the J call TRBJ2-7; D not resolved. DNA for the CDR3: TGTGCCAGCAGTTCCTCTGGGGACGAGCAGTACTTC. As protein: CASSSSGDEQYF.